These T cell receptor beta chains were read from a single sample in a study of persistence of HIV-infected CD4 T cells. Some clones are missing from TCRdb's copy, which holds only in-frame ones; the method was immunoSEQ multiplex PCR. The sample consists of about 36,000 clones, 82% of them appearing once. Their target antigens are unknown. Source: cultured CD4+ T cells from PBMCs, taken from a patient who received antiretroviral therapy. These TCRs come from an adult with HIV. The donor label of this sample is uncertain. Each CDR3 is given with its conserved first and last residue. D genes are given only for firm matches. Size values are once, few and many counts, or a class for expanded clones, and some rows have none.

clone size | CDR3 length | J gene | D gene | V gene | CDR3 DNA | CDR3 protein
once | 13 | TRBJ1-2 | . | TRBV15 | TGTGCCACCAGCTCCGCGGGCGCTGTTGGCTACACCTTC | CATSSAGAVGYTF
once | 15 | TRBJ1-2 | . | TRBV6-5 | TGTGCCAGCAGTAAAATTCAGGGCCGCTACTATGGCTACACCTTC | CASSKIQGRYYGYTF
. | 15 | TRBJ1-2 | . | TRBV3-1/TRBV3-2 | TGTGCCAGCAGCCAAGAACAAGGCCATGGCTATGGCTACACCTTC | CASSQEQGHGYGYTF
once | 15 | TRBJ1-1 | . | TRBV5-1 | TGCGCCAGCAGCTTGGGGGTCCTTGCGAACACTGAAGCTTTCTTT | CASSLGVLANTEAFF
. | 14 | TRBJ1-2 | . | TRBV5-4 | TGTGCCAGCAGCTTGGGGGGGCGAGACTATGGCTACACCTTC | CASSLGGRDYGYTF
. | 13 | TRBJ1-1 | . | TRBV25-1 | TGTGCCAGCAAAAGGACAGCGAACACTGAAGCTTTCTTT | CASKRTANTEAFF
. | 15 | TRBJ1-1 | . | TRBV18 | TGTGCCAGCTCACTCCAACAGGGCCCGAACACTGAAGCTTTCTTT | CASSLQQGPNTEAFF
. | 15 | TRBJ1-5 | TRBD1 | TRBV4-1 | TGCGCCAGCAGCCAAGAGGAGACAGGGTATCAGCCCCAGCATTTT | CASSQEETGYQPQHF
. | 16 | TRBJ2-1 | TRBD1 | TRBV7-3 | TGTGCCAGCAGCTATCGCGGGACAGGCTCCTACAATGAGCAGTTCTTC | CASSYRGTGSYNEQFF
. | 15 | TRBJ1-6 | TRBD1 | TRBV5-1 | TGCGCCAGCAGCCGGGAGGGACAGCAGAATTCACCCCTCCACTTT | CASSREGQQNSPLHF
. | 18 | TRBJ2-7 | . | TRBV9 | TGTGCCAGCAGCGTAGGCACAGATGACCCCCTGGGTGACTACGAGCAGTACTTC | CASSVGTDDPLGDYEQYF
. | 12 | TRBJ2-1 | TRBD1 | TRBV2 | TGTGCCAGCAACAGGGGGCTCAATGAGCAGTTCTTC | CASNRGLNEQFF
once | 13 | TRBJ2-7 | TRBD1 | TRBV6-5 | TGTGCCAGCAGTTTAATGGACAGGGTCGAGCAGTACTTC | CASSLMDRVEQYF
. | 11 | TRBJ2-1 | . | TRBV2 | TGTGCCAGCGGGGGGGCCAATGAGCAGTTCTTC | CASGGANEQFF
. | 12 | TRBJ2-7 | . | TRBV7-9 | TGTGCCAGCAGCTTAGCGCTAGGCGAGCAGTACTTC | CASSLALGEQYF
few | 14 | TRBJ1-3 | . | TRBV5-1 | TGCGCCAGCTCGGCCGGGACATCCAAAAACACCATATATTTT | CASSAGTSKNTIYF
. | 13 | TRBJ1-1 | TRBD1 | TRBV6-5 | TGTGCCAGCAGTACAGGGGTTGCCACTGAAGCTTTCTTT | CASSTGVATEAFF
. | 13 | TRBJ1-5 | . | TRBV12-3/TRBV12-4 | TGTGCCAGCAGTTTACATCAGATCCAGCCCCAGCATTTT | CASSLHQIQPQHF
. | 14 | TRBJ1-1 | . | TRBV5-1 | TGCGCCAGCAGCTTCACAGGGAGGAGCACTGAAGCTTTCTTT | CASSFTGRSTEAFF
. | 13 | TRBJ1-4 | . | TRBV5-1 | TGCGCCAGCAGCTTGGAGGCGGCTGGAAAACTGTTTTTT | CASSLEAAGKLFF
. | 13 | TRBJ1-1 | TRBD1 | TRBV11-3 | TGTGCCAGCAGCACCCGACAGGGGGGTGAAGCTTTCTTT | CASSTRQGGEAFF
. | 14 | TRBJ2-1 | . | TRBV7-2 | TGTGCCAGCAGCGCCCCGGGGGTCTACAATGAGCAGTTCTTC | CASSAPGVYNEQFF
once | 17 | TRBJ2-2 | TRBD2 | TRBV4-2 | TGTGCCAGCAGCCAAGATTTGAGCGGGGGGAAAGCCGGGGAGCTGTTTTTT | CASSQDLSGGKAGELFF
. | 15 | TRBJ2-1 | TRBD1 | TRBV2 | TGTGCCAGCAGTGAAGACAGGGGGACCTATAATGAGCAGTTCTTC | CASSEDRGTYNEQFF
. | 14 | TRBJ1-3 | . | TRBV6-5 | TGTGCCAGCAAAAACAGGGACTCTGGAAACACCATATATTTT | CASKNRDSGNTIYF
. | 12 | TRBJ2-4 | . | TRBV12-3/TRBV12-4 | TGTGCCAGCAGTACAGCCAAAAACATTCAGTACTTC | CASSTAKNIQYF
. | 15 | TRBJ1-4 | . | TRBV6-5 | TGTGCCAGCAGTTACGTGGCAGGCCCTAATGAAAAACTGTTTTTT | CASSYVAGPNEKLFF